Listed below are T cell receptor beta chains from one sample, sequenced in a study of blood T cell repertoires in COVID-19. Clones were read by immunoSEQ multiplex PCR, and TCRdb kept only the in-frame ones, dropping some. The data show roughly 50,000 clones, 89% seen once. Sample: peripheral blood. These receptors all stem from a woman aged 55 to 70 with active COVID-19. CDR3s include the opening cysteine and the closing phenylalanine or tryptophan. D genes are given only for firm matches. Rows give clone size only sometimes, using once, few, many, or a class for an expanded clone.

J: TRBJ1-1; D: TRBD1; size: -; V: TRBV29-1; CDR3: CSVEDQGTGLSPGAFF; DNA: TGCAGCGTTGAAGATCAGGGGACAGGTTTGTCGCCGGGAGCTTTCTTT
J: TRBJ2-3; D: TRBD2; size: -; V: TRBV7-2; CDR3: CASSPLAGGIDTQYF; DNA: TGTGCCAGCAGCCCTCTAGCGGGGGGGATAGATACGCAGTATTTT
J: TRBJ1-2; D: -; size: -; V: TRBV19; CDR3: CASSIGAGSNYGYTF; DNA: TGTGCCAGTAGTATAGGTGCAGGGTCTAACTATGGCTACACCTTC
J: TRBJ2-7; D: -; size: -; V: TRBV18; CDR3: CASSPGPIVTSSGEQYF; DNA: TGTGCCAGCTCCCCAGGTCCCATCGTCACTAGCTCGGGCGAGCAGTACTTC
J: TRBJ2-3; D: -; size: -; V: TRBV5-1; CDR3: CASSLGYRSTGTDTQYF; DNA: TGCGCCAGCAGCTTGGGTTACAGATCCACTGGCACAGATACGCAGTATTTT
J: TRBJ2-6; D: -; size: once; V: TRBV7-8; CDR3: CASSLAAGASSGANVLTF; DNA: TGTGCCAGCAGCTTAGCCGCAGGGGCCAGCTCTGGGGCCAACGTCCTGACTTTC
J: TRBJ1-5; D: TRBD1; size: -; V: TRBV7-9; CDR3: CASSSTGGGQPQHF; DNA: TGTGCCAGCAGCTCGACAGGGGGCGGACAGCCCCAGCATTTT
J: TRBJ2-5; D: TRBD1; size: -; V: TRBV5-6; CDR3: CASSLQGVQETQYF; DNA: TGTGCCAGCAGCTTACAGGGGGTCCAAGAGACCCAGTACTTC
J: TRBJ2-3; D: -; size: -; V: TRBV2; CDR3: CASSAQGTGRDTQYF; DNA: TGTGCCAGCAGTGCCCAGGGCACCGGGAGAGATACGCAGTATTTT
J: TRBJ1-2; D: -; size: few; V: TRBV2; CDR3: CASRDTGNYGYTF; DNA: TGTGCCAGCAGGGATACGGGGAACTATGGCTACACCTTC
J: TRBJ2-5; D: -; size: -; V: TRBV3-1/TRBV3-2; CDR3: CASSQAQGLRETQYF; DNA: TGTGCCAGCAGCCAAGCGCAGGGGCTCCGGGAGACCCAGTACTTC
J: TRBJ1-2; D: -; size: -; V: TRBV3-1/TRBV3-2; CDR3: CASSQERAYTF; DNA: TGTGCCAGCAGCCAAGAGAGAGCCTACACCTTC
J: TRBJ2-7; D: -; size: -; V: TRBV10-2; CDR3: CASSVLGASYEQYF; DNA: TGCGCCAGCAGTGTGCTGGGGGCGTCCTACGAGCAGTACTTC
J: TRBJ2-3; D: TRBD1; size: -; V: TRBV5-1; CDR3: CASSTGQAYTDTQYF; DNA: TGCGCCAGCAGCACCGGACAGGCATACACAGATACGCAGTATTTT
J: TRBJ1-2; D: -; size: -; V: TRBV18; CDR3: CASSLIEGNLNGYTF; DNA: TGTGCCAGCTCACTCATAGAGGGAAACTTGAATGGCTACACCTTC
J: TRBJ2-1; D: -; size: few; V: TRBV6-6; CDR3: CASSLPPTSTRDYNEQFF; DNA: TGTGCCAGCAGTCTACCGCCGACCTCCACACGGGACTACAATGAGCAGTTCTTC
J: TRBJ2-3; D: -; size: -; V: TRBV4-1; CDR3: CASSRISTDTQYF; DNA: TGCGCCAGCAGCCGTATAAGCACAGATACGCAGTATTTT
J: TRBJ1-2; D: TRBD1; size: -; V: TRBV12-3/TRBV12-4; CDR3: CASSSTGVGGYTF; DNA: TGTGCCAGCAGCTCGACAGGGGTAGGTGGCTACACCTTC
J: TRBJ2-5; D: -; size: -; V: TRBV6-5; CDR3: CASSYSVTQETQYF; DNA: TGTGCCAGCAGTTACTCGGTCACTCAAGAGACCCAGTACTTC
J: TRBJ2-3; D: TRBD2; size: -; V: TRBV6-2/TRBV6-3; CDR3: CASSSWGLAGEDTQYF; DNA: TGTGCCAGCAGTTCTTGGGGACTAGCGGGGGAAGATACGCAGTATTTT
J: TRBJ2-5; D: TRBD2; size: -; V: TRBV19; CDR3: CATSRGTTYQETQYF; DNA: TGTGCCACGTCCCGAGGGACTACCTACCAAGAGACCCAGTACTTC
J: TRBJ2-7; D: TRBD1; size: -; V: TRBV6-5; CDR3: CASRAPGTGANEQYF; DNA: TGTGCCAGCAGAGCCCCGGGGACAGGGGCCAACGAGCAGTACTTC
J: TRBJ2-2; D: -; size: once; V: TRBV19; CDR3: CASSIVNRDTGELFF; DNA: TGTGCCAGTAGTATAGTTAACCGGGACACCGGGGAGCTGTTTTTT
J: TRBJ1-2; D: -; size: -; V: TRBV20-1; CDR3: CSARTVYGYTF; DNA: TGCAGTGCTCGTACAGTCTATGGCTACACCTTC
J: TRBJ1-2; D: -; size: -; V: TRBV18; CDR3: CASSPGEVYGYTF; DNA: TGTGCCAGCTCACCAGGGGAGGTATATGGCTACACCTTC
J: TRBJ2-5; D: TRBD1; size: -; V: TRBV7-2; CDR3: CASSFGRGRETQYF; DNA: TGTGCCAGCAGCTTTGGCAGGGGGCGAGAGACCCAGTACTTC
J: TRBJ1-3; D: TRBD1; size: -; V: TRBV11-2; CDR3: CASSWRDRGPGNTIYF; DNA: TGTGCCAGCAGCTGGCGAGACAGGGGGCCTGGAAACACCATATATTTT
J: TRBJ1-5; D: -; size: -; V: TRBV6-5; CDR3: CASSYQGSQPQHF; DNA: TGTGCCAGCAGTTACCAGGGTAGTCAGCCCCAGCATTTT
J: TRBJ2-3; D: TRBD2; size: -; V: TRBV19; CDR3: CASSSTSGGADTQYF; DNA: TGTGCCAGTAGTTCTACTAGCGGGGGTGCAGATACGCAGTATTTT
J: TRBJ2-2; D: TRBD1; size: -; V: TRBV4-3; CDR3: CASSRDRPSNTGELFF; DNA: TGCGCCAGCAGCCGGGACAGGCCATCGAACACCGGGGAGCTGTTTTTT
J: TRBJ2-2; D: -; size: -; V: TRBV4-1; CDR3: CASSQVTDGELFF; DNA: TGCGCCAGCAGCCAAGTTACAGACGGGGAGCTGTTTTTT
J: TRBJ2-5; D: TRBD1; size: -; V: TRBV5-4; CDR3: CASSWGQGKETQYF; DNA: TGTGCCAGCAGCTGGGGACAGGGGAAAGAGACCCAGTACTTC
J: TRBJ2-2; D: -; size: -; V: TRBV7-2; CDR3: CASSLALPGRTGELFF; DNA: TGTGCCAGCAGCTTAGCGCTTCCGGGGAGAACCGGGGAGCTGTTTTTT
J: TRBJ2-2; D: -; size: -; V: TRBV5-4; CDR3: CASSLGGAHTGELFF; DNA: TGTGCCAGCAGCTTAGGGGGTGCCCACACCGGGGAGCTGTTTTTT
J: TRBJ2-1; D: TRBD2; size: -; V: TRBV6-1; CDR3: CASSEFSGGTYNEQFF; DNA: TGTGCCAGCAGTGAGTTTAGCGGGGGGACCTACAATGAGCAGTTCTTC
J: TRBJ2-7; D: TRBD2; size: once; V: TRBV6-1; CDR3: CASSEPGLVGYEQYF; DNA: TGTGCCAGCAGTGAACCTGGACTAGTAGGGTACGAGCAGTACTTC
J: TRBJ1-1; D: -; size: once; V: TRBV7-2; CDR3: CASSFDGGTEAFF; DNA: TGTGCCAGCAGCTTCGATGGAGGAACTGAAGCTTTCTTT
J: TRBJ1-1; D: -; size: -; V: TRBV24-1; CDR3: CATSDEGNTEAFF; DNA: TGTGCCACCAGTGATGAGGGGAACACTGAAGCTTTCTTT
J: TRBJ1-2; D: -; size: once; V: TRBV20-1; CDR3: CSASRAGQDYGYTF; DNA: TGCAGTGCTAGTAGGGCAGGGCAGGACTATGGCTACACCTTC
J: TRBJ2-7; D: -; size: -; V: TRBV4-1; CDR3: CASSQGQDSYEQYF; DNA: TGCGCCAGCAGCCAAGGACAGGACTCCTACGAGCAGTACTTC
J: TRBJ2-2; D: -; size: -; V: TRBV6-4; CDR3: CASSDFYRSGELFF; DNA: TGTGCCAGCAGTGACTTCTACAGGTCCGGGGAGCTGTTTTTT
J: TRBJ2-1; D: TRBD2; size: -; V: TRBV5-1; CDR3: CASSPRTSGGSNEQFF; DNA: TGCGCCAGCAGCCCCCGGACTAGCGGGGGGTCCAATGAGCAGTTCTTC
J: TRBJ2-7; D: -; size: -; V: TRBV5-6; CDR3: CASSSPLGRNGSYEQYF; DNA: TGTGCCAGCTCCTCCCCTTTGGGCAGGAACGGTTCCTACGAGCAGTACTTC
J: TRBJ1-3; D: TRBD1; size: -; V: TRBV7-3; CDR3: CASSLTGGSGNTIYF; DNA: TGTGCCAGCAGCTTAACAGGGGGCAGTGGAAACACCATATATTTT
J: TRBJ1-6; D: -; size: -; V: TRBV7-2; CDR3: CASSLSSDSPLHF; DNA: TGTGCCAGCAGCTTGTCGAGTGATTCACCCCTCCACTTT
J: TRBJ2-2; D: TRBD2; size: -; V: TRBV9; CDR3: CASTVSGGGYTGELFF; DNA: TGTGCCAGCACCGTTTCTGGCGGGGGTTACACCGGGGAGCTGTTTTTT
J: TRBJ1-1; D: -; size: -; V: TRBV23-1; CDR3: CASSLQEAFF; DNA: TGCGCCAGCAGTCTGCAGGAAGCTTTCTTT